This T cell receptor beta chain was identified in a study of blood T cell repertoires in COVID-19. Study-level information: Sources were T cells, B-cell-depleted T cells, or PBMCs; the material itself was cDNA or gDNA.

Symptom resolution, clearance, or two negative PCRs marked donors in Cohort 3 as recovered. Authors' analysis steps: Reference gene primer amplification gave estimated nucleated cell counts. Measured with immunoSEQ multiplex PCR; TCRdb has only the in-frame clones, and not every one. V and J calls and clone size are those listed in that table; D and trimming were worked out from the DNA. There are tens of thousands of clones in the sample; around 89% occur only once, and 10% lies in the top ten. The CDR3 has 17 residues. V gave up 4 bases and J gave up 4 bases; unmatched junction bases: 14. CDR1 is LGHDT and CDR2 is YNNKEL in the germline V gene (reference sequence).

The V call is TRBV3-1 (or the pseudogene TRBV3-2), the J call TRBJ1-2, with TRBD1 matching 8 bases. This TCR was recovered from a middle-aged woman who had recovered from COVID-19. Input material: PBMCs or T cells enriched from blood (not recorded which). The CDR3: CASSPFRLQGGSYGYTF. In DNA form, the CDR3 reads TGTGCCAGCAGCCCCTTTCGATTACAGGGGGGCTCCTATGGCTACACCTTC.